This T cell receptor (beta chain) comes out of a study of blood T cell repertoires in COVID-19. Only one count was recorded for this clone. In the original processing: Counts of nucleated cells, estimated from reference gene primer amplification, were obtained. Assay: immunoSEQ multiplex PCR; the TCRdb copy retains only in-frame clones and omits some. For V, J and clone size, that table is used; D and trimming come from the DNA. The sample includes 70,000 or so clones, about 83% seen only once; the top ten take 23%. Germline V gene lookup returns CDR1 LGHDT and CDR2 YNNKEL (reference sequence). Trimming cost V 3 bases and J 1 base, with 13 bases left between them. CDR3 length: 15 residues.

Sequenced material: peripheral blood. J is TRBJ2-7 and V is TRBV3-1 (or the pseudogene TRBV3-2); perhaps TRBD2 as D (6 bases). The receptor was derived from a human donor in a cohort sampled during active COVID-19. Here the CDR3 reads CASSHGNRGSYEQYF. The CDR3 nucleotides read TGTGCCAGCAGCCACGGAAACCGGGGGTCCTACGAGCAGTACTTC.